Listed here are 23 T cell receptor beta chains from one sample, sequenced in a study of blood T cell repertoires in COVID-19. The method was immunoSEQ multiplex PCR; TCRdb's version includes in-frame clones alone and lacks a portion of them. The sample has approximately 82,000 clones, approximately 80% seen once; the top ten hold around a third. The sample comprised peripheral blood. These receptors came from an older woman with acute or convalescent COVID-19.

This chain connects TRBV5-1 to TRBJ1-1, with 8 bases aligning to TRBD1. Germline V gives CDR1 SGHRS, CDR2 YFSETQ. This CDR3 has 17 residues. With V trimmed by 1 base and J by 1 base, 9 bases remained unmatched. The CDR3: CASSLSSMGQANTEAFF. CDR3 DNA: TGCGCCAGCAGCTTGTCGAGCATGGGACAGGCGAACACTGAAGCTTTCTTT. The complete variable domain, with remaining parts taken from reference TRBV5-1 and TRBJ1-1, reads KAGVTQTPRYLIKTRGQQVTLSCSPISGHRSVSWYQQTPGQGLQFLFEYFSETQRNKGNFPGRFSGRQFSNSRSEMNVSTLELGDSALYLCASSLSSMGQANTEAFFGQGTRLTVV.

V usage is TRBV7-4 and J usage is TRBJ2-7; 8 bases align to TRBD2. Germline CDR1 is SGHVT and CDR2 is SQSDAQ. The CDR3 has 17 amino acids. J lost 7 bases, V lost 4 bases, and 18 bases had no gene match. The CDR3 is CASSSVSGSSRLWEQYF. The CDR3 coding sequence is TGTGCCAGCAGCTCTGTCAGCGGGAGCTCCCGTCTATGGGAGCAGTACTTC.

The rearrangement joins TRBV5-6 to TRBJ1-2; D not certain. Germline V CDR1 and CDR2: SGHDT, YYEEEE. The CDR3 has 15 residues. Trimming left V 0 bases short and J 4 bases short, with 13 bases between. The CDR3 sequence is CASSLGRRGLYGYTF. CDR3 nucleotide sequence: TGTGCCAGCAGCTTGGGTCGGCGCGGACTCTATGGCTACACCTTC.

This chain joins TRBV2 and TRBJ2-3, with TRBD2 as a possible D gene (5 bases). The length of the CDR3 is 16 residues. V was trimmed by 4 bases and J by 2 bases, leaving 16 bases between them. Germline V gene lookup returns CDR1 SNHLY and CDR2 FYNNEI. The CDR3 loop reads CASSGTGNRYTDTQYF. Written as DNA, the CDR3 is TGTGCCAGCAGTGGCACGGGAAATAGGTACACAGATACGCAGTATTTT.

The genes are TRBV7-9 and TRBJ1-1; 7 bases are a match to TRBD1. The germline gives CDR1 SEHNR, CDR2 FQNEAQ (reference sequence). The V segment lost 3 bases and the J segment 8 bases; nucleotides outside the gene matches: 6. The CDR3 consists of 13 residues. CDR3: CASSFQGEREAFF. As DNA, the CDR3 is TGTGCCAGCAGCTTCCAGGGGGAACGGGAAGCTTTCTTT.

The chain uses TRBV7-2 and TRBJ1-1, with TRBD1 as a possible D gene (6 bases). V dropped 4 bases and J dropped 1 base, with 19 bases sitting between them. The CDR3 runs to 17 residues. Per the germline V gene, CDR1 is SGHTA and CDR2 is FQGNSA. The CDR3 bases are TGTGCCAGCAGCTACGGCGTAGGGGGAGCTGGGAACACTGAAGCTTTCTTT. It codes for CASSYGVGGAGNTEAFF.

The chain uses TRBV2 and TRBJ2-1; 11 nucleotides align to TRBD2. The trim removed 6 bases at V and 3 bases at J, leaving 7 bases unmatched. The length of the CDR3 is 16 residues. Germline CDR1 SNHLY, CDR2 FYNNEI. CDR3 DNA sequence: TGTGCCAGCAGCGGAGCCGGGACTAGCGGCTACAATGAGCAGTTCTTC. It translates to CASSGAGTSGYNEQFF. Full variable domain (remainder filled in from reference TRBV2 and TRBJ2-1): EPEVTQTPSHQVTQMGQEVILRCVPISNHLYFYWYRQILGQKVEFLVSFYNNEISEKSEIFDDQFSVERPDGSNFTLKIRSTKLEDSAMYFCASSGAGTSGYNEQFFGPGTRLTVL.

For the CDR3, the DNA is TGCAGCGTTGTGGGGGGGAGAGGGCAGCCCCAGCATTTT. Amino acids: CSVVGGRGQPQHF. The chain recombines TRBV29-1 with TRBJ1-5, with a tentative D call TRBD1 (5 bases). The CDR3 length is 13 residues. CDR1 and CDR2 from the germline V gene are SQVTM and ANQGSEA. V was clipped by 4 bases and J by 7 bases, with 14 bases between them.

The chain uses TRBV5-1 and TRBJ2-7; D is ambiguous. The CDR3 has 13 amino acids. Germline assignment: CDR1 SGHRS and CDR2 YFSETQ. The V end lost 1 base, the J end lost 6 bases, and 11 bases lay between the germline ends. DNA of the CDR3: TGCGCCAGCAGCTTGAGTGCGGTGGGCGAGCAGTACTTC. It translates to CASSLSAVGEQYF.

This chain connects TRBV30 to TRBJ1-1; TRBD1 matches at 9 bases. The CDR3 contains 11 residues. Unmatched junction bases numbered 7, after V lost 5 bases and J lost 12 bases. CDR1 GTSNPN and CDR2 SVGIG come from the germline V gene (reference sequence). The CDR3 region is CAWERGQGTFF. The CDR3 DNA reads TGTGCCTGGGAAAGAGGACAGGGGACTTTCTTT.

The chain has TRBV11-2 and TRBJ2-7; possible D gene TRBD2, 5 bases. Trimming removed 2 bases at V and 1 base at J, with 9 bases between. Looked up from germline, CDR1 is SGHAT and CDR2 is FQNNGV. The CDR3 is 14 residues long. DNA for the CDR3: TGTGCCAGCAGCTTAAGCAGCGGATCCTACGAGCAGTACTTC. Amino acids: CASSLSSGSYEQYF.

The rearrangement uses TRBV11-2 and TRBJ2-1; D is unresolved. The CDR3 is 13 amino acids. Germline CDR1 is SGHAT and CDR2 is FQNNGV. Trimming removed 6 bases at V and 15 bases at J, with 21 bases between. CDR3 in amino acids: CASSQAGPSTLFF. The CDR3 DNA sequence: TGTGCCAGCAGTCAGGCCGGTCCTTCCACCCTGTTCTTC.

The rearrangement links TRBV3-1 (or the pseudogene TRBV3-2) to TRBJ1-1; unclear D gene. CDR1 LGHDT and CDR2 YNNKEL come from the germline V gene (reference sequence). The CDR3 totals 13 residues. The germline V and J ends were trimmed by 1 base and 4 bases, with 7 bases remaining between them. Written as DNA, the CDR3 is TGTGCCAGCAGCCAAGCCACAAGCACTGAAGCTTTCTTT. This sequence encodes CASSQATSTEAFF.

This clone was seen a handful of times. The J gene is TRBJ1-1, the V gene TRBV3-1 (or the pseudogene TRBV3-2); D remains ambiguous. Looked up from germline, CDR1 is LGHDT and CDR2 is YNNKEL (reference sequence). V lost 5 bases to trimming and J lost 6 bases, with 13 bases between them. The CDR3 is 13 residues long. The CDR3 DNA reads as TGTGCCAGCAGCTCTGCTGGGCTGTCTGAAGCTTTCTTT. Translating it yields CASSSAGLSEAFF.

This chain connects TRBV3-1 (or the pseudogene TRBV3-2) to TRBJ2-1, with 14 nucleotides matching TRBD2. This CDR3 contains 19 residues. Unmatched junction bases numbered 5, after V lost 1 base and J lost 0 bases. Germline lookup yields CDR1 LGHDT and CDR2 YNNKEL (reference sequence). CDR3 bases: TGTGCCAGCAGCCAAGGGGGACTAGCGGGAGACTACTCCTACAATGAGCAGTTCTTC. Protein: CASSQGGLAGDYSYNEQFF.

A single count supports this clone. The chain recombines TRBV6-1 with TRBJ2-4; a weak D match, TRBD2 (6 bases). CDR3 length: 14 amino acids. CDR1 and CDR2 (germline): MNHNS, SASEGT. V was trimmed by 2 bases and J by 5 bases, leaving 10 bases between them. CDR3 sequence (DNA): TGTGCCAGCAGTGAACAGGGAGGCGAAAACATTCAGTACTTC. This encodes CASSEQGGENIQYF.

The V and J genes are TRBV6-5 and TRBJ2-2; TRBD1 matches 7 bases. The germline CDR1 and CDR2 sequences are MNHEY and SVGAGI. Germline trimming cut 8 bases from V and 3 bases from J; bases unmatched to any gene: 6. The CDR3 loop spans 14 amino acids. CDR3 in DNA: TGTGCCAGCGGAACAGGGGCATACACCGGGGAGCTGTTTTTT. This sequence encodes CASGTGAYTGELFF.

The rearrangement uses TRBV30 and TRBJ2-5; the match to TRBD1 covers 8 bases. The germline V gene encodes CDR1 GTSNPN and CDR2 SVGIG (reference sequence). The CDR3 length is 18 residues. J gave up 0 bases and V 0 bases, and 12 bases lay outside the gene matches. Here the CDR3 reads CAWSVSRDRSWYQETQYF. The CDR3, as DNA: TGTGCCTGGAGTGTAAGTCGGGACAGGAGTTGGTACCAAGAGACCCAGTACTTC.

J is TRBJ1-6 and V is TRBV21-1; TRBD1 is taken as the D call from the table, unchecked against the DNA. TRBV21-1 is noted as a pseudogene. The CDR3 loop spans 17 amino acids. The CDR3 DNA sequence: TGTGCCAGCAGCAAAGTATCGGCAGGGGGGTATAATTCACCCCTCCACTTT. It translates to CASSKVSAGGYNSPLHF.

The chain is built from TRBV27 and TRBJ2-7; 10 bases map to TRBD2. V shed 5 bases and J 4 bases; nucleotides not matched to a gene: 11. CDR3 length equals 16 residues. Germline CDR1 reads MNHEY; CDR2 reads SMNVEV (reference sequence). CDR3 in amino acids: CASSRSGLAVGYEQYF. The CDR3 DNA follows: TGTGCCAGCAGTCGGTCTGGACTAGCGGTGGGGTACGAGCAGTACTTC.

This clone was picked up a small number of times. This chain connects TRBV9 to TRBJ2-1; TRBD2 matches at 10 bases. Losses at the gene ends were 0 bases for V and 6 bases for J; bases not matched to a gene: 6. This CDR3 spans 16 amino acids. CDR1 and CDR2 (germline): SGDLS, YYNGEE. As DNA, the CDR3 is TGTGCCAGCAGCGTAGCTACGGCTAGCGGGAGCAATGAGCAGTTCTTC. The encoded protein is CASSVATASGSNEQFF.

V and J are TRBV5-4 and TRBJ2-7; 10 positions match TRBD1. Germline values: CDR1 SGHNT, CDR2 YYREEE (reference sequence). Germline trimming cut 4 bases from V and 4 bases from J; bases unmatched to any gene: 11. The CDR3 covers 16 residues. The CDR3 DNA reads TGTGCCAGCAGCCGAGGGGACAGGGGTACTAGGTACGAGCAGTACTTC. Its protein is CASSRGDRGTRYEQYF.

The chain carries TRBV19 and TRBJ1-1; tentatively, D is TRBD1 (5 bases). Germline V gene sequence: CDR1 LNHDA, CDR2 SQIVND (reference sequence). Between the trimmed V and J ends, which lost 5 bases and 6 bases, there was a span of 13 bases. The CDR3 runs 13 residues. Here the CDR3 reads CASSRNLQAEAFF. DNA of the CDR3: TGTGCCAGTAGTCGGAATTTACAGGCTGAAGCTTTCTTT.